This T cell receptor beta chain appears in the sequencing data of a study of shared clonotypes between healthy human individuals. Regarding the study as a whole: Larger richness was generally estimated for naive than memory subsets. Relative to their counterparts shared across all four donors, non-shared clonotypes exhibited diminished generation probabilities. What limited the represented genetic and exposure-history diversity was the small number of donors.

Regarding this clone: Its antigen is unknown.

Unmatched junction bases numbered 11, after V lost 5 bases and J lost 5 bases. Per the germline V gene, CDR1 is SGHVS and CDR2 is FNYEAQ. This CDR3 is built from 17 residues. TCRdb's copy holds only in-frame clones and misses some; the assay was immunoSEQ multiplex PCR. The sample includes roughly 1,500,000 clones, approximately 98.5% seen only once; the top ten take 0.36%. Those who donated were healthy HIV-negative adults, with no recent acute infections or vaccinations reported. Sequencing input: naive CD4+ T cells sorted from blood. Subset meaning: CD45RA+ positively selected. This TCR came from a man aged 25 to 45 in good health. The gene calls are TRBV7-6 and TRBJ2-5; 13 bases line up with TRBD2. The CDR3 is CASSTGTSGTYLETQYF. Written as DNA, the CDR3 is TGTGCCAGCAGCACCGGGACTAGCGGGACCTATCTGGAGACCCAGTACTTC.